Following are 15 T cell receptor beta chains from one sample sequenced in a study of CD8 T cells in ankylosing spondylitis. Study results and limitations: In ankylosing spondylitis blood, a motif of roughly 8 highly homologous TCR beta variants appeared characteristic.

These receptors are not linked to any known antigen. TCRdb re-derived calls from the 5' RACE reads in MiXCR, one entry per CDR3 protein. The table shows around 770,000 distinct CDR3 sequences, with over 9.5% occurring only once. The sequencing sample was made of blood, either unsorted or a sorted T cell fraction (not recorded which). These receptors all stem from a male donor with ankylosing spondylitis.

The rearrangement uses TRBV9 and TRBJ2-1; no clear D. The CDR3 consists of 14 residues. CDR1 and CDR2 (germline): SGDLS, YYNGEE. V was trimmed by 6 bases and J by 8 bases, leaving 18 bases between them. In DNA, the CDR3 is TGTGCCAGCACTAGGACCGCTACTTGGGATGAGCAGTTCTTC. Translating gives CASTRTATWDEQFF.

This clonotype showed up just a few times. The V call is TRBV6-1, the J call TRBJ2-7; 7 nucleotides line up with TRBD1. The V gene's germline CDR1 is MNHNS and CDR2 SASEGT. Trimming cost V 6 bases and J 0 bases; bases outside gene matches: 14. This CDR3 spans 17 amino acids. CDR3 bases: TGTGCCAGCAGAAGAAGGGACAGCGGCCCAAGCTCCTACGAGCAGTACTTC. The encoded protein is CASRRRDSGPSSYEQYF.

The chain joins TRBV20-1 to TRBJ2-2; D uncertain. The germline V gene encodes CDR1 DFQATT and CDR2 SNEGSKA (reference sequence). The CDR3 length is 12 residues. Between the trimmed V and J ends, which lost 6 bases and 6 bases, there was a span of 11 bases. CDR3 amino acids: CSAPSRAGELFF. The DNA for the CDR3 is TGCAGTGCCCCCAGTAGGGCCGGGGAGCTGTTTTTT.

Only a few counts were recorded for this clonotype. Here the CDR3 reads CASSIRGPSTQYF. The DNA for the CDR3 is TGTGCCAGCAGCATCCGGGGACCAAGCACGCAGTATTTT. J is TRBJ2-3 and V is TRBV7-2; D possibly uses TRBD1 or TRBD2 (5 bases each). The CDR3 sequence is 13 residues long. Per germline, CDR1 SGHTA and CDR2 FQGNSA. Trimming took off 5 bases at V and 9 bases at J, with 15 bases between the two ends.

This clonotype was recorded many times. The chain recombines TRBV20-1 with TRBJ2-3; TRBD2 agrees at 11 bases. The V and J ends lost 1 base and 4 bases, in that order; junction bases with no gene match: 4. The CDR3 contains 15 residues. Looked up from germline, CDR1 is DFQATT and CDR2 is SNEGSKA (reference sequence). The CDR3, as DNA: TGCAGTGCTAGAGTAGCGGGAGGGGGAGCAGATACGCAGTATTTT. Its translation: CSARVAGGGADTQYF.

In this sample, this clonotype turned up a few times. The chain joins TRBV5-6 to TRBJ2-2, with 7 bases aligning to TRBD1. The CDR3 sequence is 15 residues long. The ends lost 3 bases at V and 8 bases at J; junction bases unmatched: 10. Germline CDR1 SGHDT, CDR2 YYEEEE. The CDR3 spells CASSSTGNRYGELFF. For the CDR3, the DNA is TGTGCCAGCAGCTCGACAGGGAACCGGTATGGGGAGCTGTTTTTT.

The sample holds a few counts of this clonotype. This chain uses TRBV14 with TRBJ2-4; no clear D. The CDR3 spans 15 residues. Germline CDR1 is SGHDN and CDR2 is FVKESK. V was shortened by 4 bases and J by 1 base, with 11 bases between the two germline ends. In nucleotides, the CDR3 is TGTGCCAGCAGCCGTTTAGCCGGGGCCAAAAACATTCAGTACTTC. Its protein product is CASSRLAGAKNIQYF.

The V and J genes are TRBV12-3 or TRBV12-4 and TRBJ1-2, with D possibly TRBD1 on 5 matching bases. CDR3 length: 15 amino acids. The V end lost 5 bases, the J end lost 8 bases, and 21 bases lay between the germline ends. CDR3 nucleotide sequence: TGTGCCAGCAGTCTCCGGGACGGTCCTTCTGGAGGCTACACCTTC. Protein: CASSLRDGPSGGYTF.

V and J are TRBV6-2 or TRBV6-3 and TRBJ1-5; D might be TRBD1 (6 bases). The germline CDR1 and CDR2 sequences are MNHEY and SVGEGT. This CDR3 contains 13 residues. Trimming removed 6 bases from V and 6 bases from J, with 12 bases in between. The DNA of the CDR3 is TGTGCCAGCAGCCCCCGGACAGCTCAGCCCCAGCATTTT. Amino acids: CASSPRTAQPQHF.

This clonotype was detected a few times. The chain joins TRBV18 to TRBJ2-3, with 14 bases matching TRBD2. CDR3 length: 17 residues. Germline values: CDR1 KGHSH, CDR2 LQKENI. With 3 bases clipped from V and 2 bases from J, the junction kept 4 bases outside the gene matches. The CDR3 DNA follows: TGTGCCAGCTCACCGGTGACTAGCGGGGGGGTCACAGATACGCAGTATTTT. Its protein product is CASSPVTSGGVTDTQYF.

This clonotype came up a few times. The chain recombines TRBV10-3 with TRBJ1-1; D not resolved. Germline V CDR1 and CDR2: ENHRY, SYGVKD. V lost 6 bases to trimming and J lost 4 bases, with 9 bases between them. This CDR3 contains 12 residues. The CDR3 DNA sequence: TGTGCCATCAGCCCGGGTGGCACTGAAGCTTTCTTT. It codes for CAISPGGTEAFF.

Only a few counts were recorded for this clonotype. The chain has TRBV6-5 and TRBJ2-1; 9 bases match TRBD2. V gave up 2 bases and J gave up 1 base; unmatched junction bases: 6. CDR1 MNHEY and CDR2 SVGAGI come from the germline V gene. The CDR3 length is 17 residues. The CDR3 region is CASSYLGSGGSYNEQFF. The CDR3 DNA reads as TGTGCCAGCAGTTACCTTGGTAGCGGGGGATCCTACAATGAGCAGTTCTTC.

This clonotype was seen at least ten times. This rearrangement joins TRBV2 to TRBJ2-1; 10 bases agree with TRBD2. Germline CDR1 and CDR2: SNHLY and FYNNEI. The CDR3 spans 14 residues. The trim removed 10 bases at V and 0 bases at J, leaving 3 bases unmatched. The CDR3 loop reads CATLAGSSYNEQFF. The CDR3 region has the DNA TGTGCCACACTAGCGGGAAGCTCCTACAATGAGCAGTTCTTC.

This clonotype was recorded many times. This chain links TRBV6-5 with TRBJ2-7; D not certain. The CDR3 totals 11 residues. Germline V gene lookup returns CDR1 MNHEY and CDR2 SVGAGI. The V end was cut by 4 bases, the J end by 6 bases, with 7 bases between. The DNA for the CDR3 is TGTGCCAGCAGTTCAGGCTCCGAGCAGTACTTC. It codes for CASSSGSEQYF.

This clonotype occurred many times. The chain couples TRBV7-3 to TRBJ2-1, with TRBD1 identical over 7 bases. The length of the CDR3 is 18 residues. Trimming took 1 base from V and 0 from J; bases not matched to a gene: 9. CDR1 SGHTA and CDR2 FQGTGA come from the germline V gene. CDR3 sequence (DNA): TGTGCCAGCAGCTTAATGCTGACAGGGATAAGCTCCTACAATGAGCAGTTCTTC. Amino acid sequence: CASSLMLTGISSYNEQFF.